This paragraph covers one T cell receptor (beta chain) sequence. The antigen is undetermined. The donors were members of the validation cohort, which comprised around 110 subjects and was separate from the first cohort of around 700 subjects. The data derive from a study of cytomegalovirus exposure and HLA in healthy donors. Notes on the study in general: The classifier reportedly diagnosed cytomegalovirus status with high sensitivity and specificity. Cytomegalovirus-associated TCR beta chains were listed, numbering some 150.

Some clones are missing from TCRdb's copy, which holds only in-frame ones; the method was immunoSEQ multiplex PCR. The table has roughly 130,000 clones, approximately 91% seen once; the top ten hold roughly 1.4%. CDR3 length: 16 residues. V lost 4 bases and J lost 2; bases outside the gene matches: 9. Germline lookup yields CDR1 SGDLS and CDR2 YYNGEE. The chain is built from TRBV9 and TRBJ2-7, with TRBD1 identical over 10 bases. The source material was PBMCs. The sequence was obtained from a man younger than 45 in good health and CMV-seronegative. CDR3 region: CASSFSGTGDPYEQYF. The CDR3 nucleotides read TGTGCCAGCAGCTTCTCCGGGACAGGGGATCCCTACGAGCAGTACTTC.